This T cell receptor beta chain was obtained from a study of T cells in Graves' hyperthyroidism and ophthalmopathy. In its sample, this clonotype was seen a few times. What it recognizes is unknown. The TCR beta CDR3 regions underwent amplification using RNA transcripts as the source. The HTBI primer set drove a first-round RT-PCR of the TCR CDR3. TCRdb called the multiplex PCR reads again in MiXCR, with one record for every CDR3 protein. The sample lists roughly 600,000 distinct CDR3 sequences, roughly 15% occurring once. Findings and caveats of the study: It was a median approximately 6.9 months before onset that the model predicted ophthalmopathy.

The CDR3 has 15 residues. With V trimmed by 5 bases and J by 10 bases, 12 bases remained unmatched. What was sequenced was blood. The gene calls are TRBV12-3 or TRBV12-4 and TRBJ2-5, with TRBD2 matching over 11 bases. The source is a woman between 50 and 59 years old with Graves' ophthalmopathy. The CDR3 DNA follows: TGTGCCAGCAGTGGAAGGGGACTAGCGGTTACTCTCCAGTACTTC. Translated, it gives CASSGRGLAVTLQYF.